This TCR beta chain was observed in a study of cytomegalovirus exposure and HLA in healthy donors. For the study at large: As released early, the data held roughly 85 million unique TCRs from HLA-typed donors. Genotyping of under 500 donors showed that over 80% belonged to the Caucasian-associated ancestry cluster. Study-wide results and caveats: A later analysis linked a missense variant in DCLRE1C to the trimming of TCR beta V and J genes.

In regard to this clone: Its antigen is as yet unknown.

Each donor was healthy, and each was a bone marrow donor. V was cut by 3 bases and J by 5 bases, with 7 bases left in between. Germline V lookup: CDR1 LNHDA, CDR2 SQIVND (reference sequence). This CDR3 is built from 12 residues. PCR primers comprised 60 Vbeta and 13 Jbeta primers. Repertoires were generated with immunoSEQ multiplex PCR, while TCRdb's copy carries only in-frame clones and drops some. The sample records around 200,000 clones, roughly 91% being singletons. The sequencing input was PBMCs. This chain joins TRBV19 and TRBJ1-1; D remains ambiguous. This receptor was identified in a woman aged 18-29 years in good health and CMV-seronegative. CDR3 protein: CASSIRGTEAFF. The CDR3 DNA reads TGTGCCAGTAGTATCCGGGGAACTGAAGCTTTCTTT.